This TCR beta chain was obtained from a study of blood T cell repertoires in COVID-19. Seattle's enrolled individuals joined amid active infection and were then monitored longitudinally. Original data processing: Estimation of nucleated cell counts was performed using reference gene primer amplification. Libraries were prepared by immunoSEQ multiplex PCR; TCRdb keeps only in-frame clonotypes and omits some of them. V and J calls and clone size are copied from that table; D and trimming were computed from the DNA. The table includes about 480,000 clones, around 88% detected once. Germline-derived CDR1 and CDR2 are KGHDR and SFDVKD. Trimming removed 1 base at V and 0 bases at J, with 14 bases between. This CDR3 has 17 residues. In this sample, this clone turned up once.

This clonotype originated in a woman in her fifties or sixties with COVID-19, enrolled during active disease. The chain carries TRBV24-1 and TRBJ1-1; TRBD1 is a possible D gene (5 bases). Source material: peripheral blood. For the CDR3, the DNA is TGTGCCACCAGTGATTTAGGGGCGGAAAACATGAACACTGAAGCTTTCTTT. Translation gives CATSDLGAENMNTEAFF.